Included here is one T cell receptor (beta chain) sequence, with context. This sample is drawn from a study of blood T cell repertoires in COVID-19. The germline gives CDR1 LGHDT, CDR2 YNNKEL (reference sequence). CDR3 length equals 18 residues. With V trimmed by 2 bases and J by 5 bases, 8 bases remained unmatched. The table came from immunoSEQ multiplex PCR; TCRdb's copy has only in-frame clones and leaves some out. The table has about 27,000 clones, around 86% seen once. This sequence was found in a man aged 45-65 years with active COVID-19. Input material: peripheral blood. V gene TRBV3-1 (or the pseudogene TRBV3-2) combines with J gene TRBJ2-3, with 15 bases fitting TRBD2. The CDR3 loop reads CASSQSGLAGGQGDTQYF. The CDR3 nucleotides read TGTGCCAGCAGCCAATCGGGACTAGCGGGGGGCCAGGGAGATACGCAGTATTTT.